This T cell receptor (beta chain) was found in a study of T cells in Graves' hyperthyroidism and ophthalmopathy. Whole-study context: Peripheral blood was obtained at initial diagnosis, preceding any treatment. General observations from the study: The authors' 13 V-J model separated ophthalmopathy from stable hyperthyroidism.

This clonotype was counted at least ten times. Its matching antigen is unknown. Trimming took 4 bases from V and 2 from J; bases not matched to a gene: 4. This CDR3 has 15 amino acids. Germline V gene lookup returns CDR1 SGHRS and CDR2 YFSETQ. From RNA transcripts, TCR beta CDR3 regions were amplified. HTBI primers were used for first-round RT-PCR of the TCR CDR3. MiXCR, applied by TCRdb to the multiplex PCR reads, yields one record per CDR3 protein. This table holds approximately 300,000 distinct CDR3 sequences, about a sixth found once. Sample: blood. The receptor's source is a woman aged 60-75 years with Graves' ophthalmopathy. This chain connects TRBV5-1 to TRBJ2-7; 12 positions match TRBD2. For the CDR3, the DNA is TGCGCCAGCAGCCTAGGACTAGCGGGGACCTACGAGCAGTACTTC. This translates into CASSLGLAGTYEQYF. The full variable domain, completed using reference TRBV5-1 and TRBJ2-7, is KAGVTQTPRYLIKTRGQQVTLSCSPISGHRSVSWYQQTPGQGLQFLFEYFSETQRNKGNFPGRFSGRQFSNSRSEMNVSTLELGDSALYLCASSLGLAGTYEQYFGPGTRLTVT.